This entry lists 10 T cell receptor beta chains sequenced from one sample in a study of cytomegalovirus exposure and HLA in healthy donors. PCR primers comprised 60 Vbeta and 13 Jbeta primers. Produced via immunoSEQ multiplex PCR; TCRdb's table is partial and in-frame only. The data show approximately 170,000 clones, around three quarters seen once. The sample was PBMCs. The receptors shown here come from a woman in her fifties or sixties in good health and CMV-seronegative.

CDR3 bases: TGTGCCAGCAGCAGGGACAGGGCTTCACCCCTCCACTTT. As protein: CASSRDRASPLHF. The V and J genes are TRBV7-8 and TRBJ1-6; 9 bases fit TRBD1. The CDR3 length is 13 residues. V trimming: 5 bases; J trimming: 9 bases; junction bases outside the gene matches: 2. In germline, CDR1 is SGHVS, CDR2 FQNEAQ.

V and J are TRBV9 and TRBJ1-4; 7 nucleotides align to TRBD1. The ends lost 4 bases at V and 4 bases at J; junction bases unmatched: 10. CDR3 length equals 16 residues. CDR1 SGDLS and CDR2 YYNGEE come from the germline V gene. The CDR3 DNA follows: TGTGCCAGCAGCCCCCGGACAGGAACGATTAATGAAAAACTGTTTTTT. Encoded protein: CASSPRTGTINEKLFF.

The genes are TRBV16 and TRBJ1-5, with 8 nucleotides matching TRBD1. The germline V gene has CDR1 KGHSY and CDR2 FQNENV. The CDR3 length is 15 residues. V was pared by 4 bases and J by 7 bases, with 9 bases of the junction left unmatched. Here the CDR3 DNA reads TGTGCCAGCAGCCCTAGAGGACAGGGAGAACAGCCCCAGCATTTT. Its protein is CASSPRGQGEQPQHF.

The CDR3 is CASSPWGAGGIYEQYF. The CDR3 region has the DNA TGTGCCAGTAGCCCCTGGGGGGCAGGGGGGATATACGAGCAGTACTTC. The V gene is TRBV19, the J gene TRBJ2-7; a weak D match, TRBD1 (7 bases). Germline V gene lookup returns CDR1 LNHDA and CDR2 SQIVND (reference sequence). V was clipped by 6 bases and J by 4 bases, with 22 bases between them. There are 16 residues in the CDR3.

The rearrangement uses TRBV19 and TRBJ1-5; 7 bases line up with TRBD1. This CDR3 contains 14 residues. With 4 bases clipped from V and 3 bases from J, the junction kept 3 bases outside the gene matches. Germline CDR1 and CDR2: LNHDA and SQIVND (reference sequence). This chain's CDR3 is CASSTGGDNQPQHF. CDR3 DNA sequence: TGTGCCAGTAGTACAGGGGGAGACAATCAGCCCCAGCATTTT.

The chain joins TRBV7-9 to TRBJ1-4; D perhaps matches TRBD1 (5 bases). The CDR3 is made up of 16 amino acids. The V gene's germline CDR1 is SEHNR and CDR2 FQNEAQ (reference sequence). The V end was cut by 2 bases, the J end by 3 bases, with 13 bases between. The CDR3 coding sequence is TGTGCCAGCAGCTTACGGATGACAGCTTCTAATGAAAAACTGTTTTTT. Translation: CASSLRMTASNEKLFF.

This chain uses TRBV15 with TRBJ1-3, with D possibly matching TRBD1 (5 bases). CDR3 length equals 13 residues. Trimming removed 9 bases from V and 1 base from J, with 10 bases in between. Germline V gene sequence: CDR1 LNHNV, CDR2 YYDKDF (reference sequence). The CDR3 protein is CATSRASGNTIYF. DNA for the CDR3: TGTGCCACTTCCAGGGCATCTGGAAACACCATATATTTT. The full variable domain, completed using reference TRBV15 and TRBJ1-3, is DAMVIQNPRYQVTQFGKPVTLSCSQTLNHNVMYWYQQKSSQAPKLLFHYYDKDFNNEADTPDNFQSRRPNTSFCFLDIRSPGLGDTAMYLCATSRASGNTIYFGEGSWLTVV.

This rearrangement joins TRBV11-2 to TRBJ2-7, with D unclear. There are 11 residues in the CDR3. Between the trimmed V and J ends, which lost 5 bases and 6 bases, there was a span of 8 bases. Germline CDR1 and CDR2: SGHAT and FQNNGV. DNA of the CDR3: TGTGCCAGCAGCGTCGGTCGCGAGCAGTACTTC. This translates into CASSVGREQYF.

In its sample, this clone was seen a few times. The chain couples TRBV27 to TRBJ1-2; 10 bases are a match to TRBD1. The germline CDR1 and CDR2 sequences are MNHEY and SMNVEV (reference sequence). J gave up 8 bases and V 5 bases, and 17 bases lay outside the gene matches. The CDR3 is 17 residues long. The CDR3 region has the DNA TGTGCCAGCAGTCCCAACCGGGACAGGGGTTATTCAGGCGGCTACACCTTC. Protein product: CASSPNRDRGYSGGYTF.

The chain employs TRBV6-1 and TRBJ1-1; D gene unclear. The CDR3 has 13 amino acids. The V end lost 10 bases, the J end lost 1 base, and 13 bases lay between the germline ends. Germline V lookup: CDR1 MNHNS, CDR2 SASEGT. Here the CDR3 DNA reads TGTGCCACCCGAGGTCTTACGAACACTGAAGCTTTCTTT. This encodes CATRGLTNTEAFF.